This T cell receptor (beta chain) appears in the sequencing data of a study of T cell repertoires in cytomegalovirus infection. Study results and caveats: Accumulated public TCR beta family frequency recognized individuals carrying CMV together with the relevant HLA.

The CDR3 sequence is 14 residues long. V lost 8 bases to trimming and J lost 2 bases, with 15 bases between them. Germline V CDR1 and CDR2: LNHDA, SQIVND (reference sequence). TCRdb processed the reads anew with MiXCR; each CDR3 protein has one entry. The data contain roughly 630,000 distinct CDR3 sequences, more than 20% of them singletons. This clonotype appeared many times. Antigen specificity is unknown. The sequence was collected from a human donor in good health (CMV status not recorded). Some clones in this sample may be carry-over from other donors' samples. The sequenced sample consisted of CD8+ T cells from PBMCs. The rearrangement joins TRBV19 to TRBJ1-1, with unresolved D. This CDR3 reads CASYEAESNTEAFF. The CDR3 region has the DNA TGTGCCAGTTATGAGGCGGAGAGTAACACTGAAGCTTTCTTT.